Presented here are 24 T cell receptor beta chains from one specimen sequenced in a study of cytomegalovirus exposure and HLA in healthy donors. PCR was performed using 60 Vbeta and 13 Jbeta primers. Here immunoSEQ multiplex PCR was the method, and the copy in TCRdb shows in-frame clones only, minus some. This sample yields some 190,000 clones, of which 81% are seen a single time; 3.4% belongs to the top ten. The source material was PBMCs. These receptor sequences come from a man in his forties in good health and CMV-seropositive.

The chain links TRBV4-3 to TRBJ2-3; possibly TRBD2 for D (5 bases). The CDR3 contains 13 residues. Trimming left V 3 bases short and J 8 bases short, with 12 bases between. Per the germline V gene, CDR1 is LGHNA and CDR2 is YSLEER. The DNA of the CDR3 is TGCGCCAGCAGCCATCAACCGGGGAGTACGCAGTATTTT. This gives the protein CASSHQPGSTQYF.

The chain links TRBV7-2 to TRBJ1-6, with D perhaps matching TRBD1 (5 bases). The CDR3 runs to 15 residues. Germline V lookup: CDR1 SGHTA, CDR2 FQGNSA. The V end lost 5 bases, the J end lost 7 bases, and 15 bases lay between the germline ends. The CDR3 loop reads CASSIQGGNNSPLHF. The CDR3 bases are TGTGCCAGCAGCATTCAGGGCGGTAACAATTCACCCCTCCACTTT.

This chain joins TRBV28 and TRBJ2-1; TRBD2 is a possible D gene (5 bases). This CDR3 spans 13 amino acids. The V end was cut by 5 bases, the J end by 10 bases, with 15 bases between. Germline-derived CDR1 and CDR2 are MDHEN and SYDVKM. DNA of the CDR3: TGTGCCAGCAGTCCCCGGGATCCCCGGGAGCAGTTCTTC. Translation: CASSPRDPREQFF.

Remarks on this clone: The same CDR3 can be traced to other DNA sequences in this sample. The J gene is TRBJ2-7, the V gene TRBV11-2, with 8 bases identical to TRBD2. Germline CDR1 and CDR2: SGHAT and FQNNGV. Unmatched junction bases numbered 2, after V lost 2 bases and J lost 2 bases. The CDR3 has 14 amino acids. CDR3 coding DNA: TGTGCCAGCAGCTTACGGCGGGGGGCCTACGAGCAGTACTTC. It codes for CASSLRRGAYEQYF. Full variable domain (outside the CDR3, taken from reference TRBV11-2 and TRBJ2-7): EAGVAQSPRYKIIEKRQSVAFWCNPISGHATLYWYQQILGQGPKLLIQFQNNGVVDDSQLPKDRFSAERLKGVDSTLKIQPAKLEDSAVYLCASSLRRGAYEQYFGPGTRLTVT.

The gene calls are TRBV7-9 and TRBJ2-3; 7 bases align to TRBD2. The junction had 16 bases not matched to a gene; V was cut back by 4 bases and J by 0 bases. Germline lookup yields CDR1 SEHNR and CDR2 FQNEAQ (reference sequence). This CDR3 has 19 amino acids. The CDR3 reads CASSSQRIRGVISTDTQYF. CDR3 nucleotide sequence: TGTGCCAGCAGCTCCCAGCGGATCCGGGGGGTCATTAGCACAGATACGCAGTATTTT.

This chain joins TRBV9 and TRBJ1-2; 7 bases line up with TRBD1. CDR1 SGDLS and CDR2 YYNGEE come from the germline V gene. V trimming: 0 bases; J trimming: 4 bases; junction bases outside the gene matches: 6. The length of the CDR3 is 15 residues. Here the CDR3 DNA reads TGTGCCAGCAGCGTAGGACAGTCAGGGGGCTATGGCTACACCTTC. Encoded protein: CASSVGQSGGYGYTF.

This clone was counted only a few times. CDR3 loop: CASSFQDSNQPQHF. The CDR3 coding sequence is TGTGCCAGCTCATTCCAGGATAGCAATCAGCCCCAGCATTTT. The chain joins TRBV18 to TRBJ1-5; no reliable D call. Trimming removed 5 bases at V and 0 bases at J, with 8 bases between. Germline V lookup: CDR1 KGHSH, CDR2 LQKENI. The CDR3 is made up of 14 amino acids.

CDR3 loop: CASESRGGVDTQYF. The CDR3 coding sequence is TGTGCCAGCGAGTCGCGGGGGGGCGTAGATACGCAGTATTTT. The genes are TRBV2 and TRBJ2-3, with 9 positions matching TRBD2. Germline V lookup: CDR1 SNHLY, CDR2 FYNNEI. V shed 8 bases and J 5 bases; nucleotides not matched to a gene: 8. This CDR3 region has 14 residues.

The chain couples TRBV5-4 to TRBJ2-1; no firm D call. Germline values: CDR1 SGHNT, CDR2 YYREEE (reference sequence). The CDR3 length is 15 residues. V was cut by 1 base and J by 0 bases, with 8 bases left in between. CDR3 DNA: TGTGCCAGCAGCTTGTCGACAAGCTCCTACAATGAGCAGTTCTTC. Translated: CASSLSTSSYNEQFF.

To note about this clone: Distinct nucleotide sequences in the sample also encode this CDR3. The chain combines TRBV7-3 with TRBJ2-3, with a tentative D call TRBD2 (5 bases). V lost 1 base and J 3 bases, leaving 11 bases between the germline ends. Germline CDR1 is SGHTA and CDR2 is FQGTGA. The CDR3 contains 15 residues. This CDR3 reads CASSLMASGTDTQYF. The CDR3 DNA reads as TGTGCCAGCAGCTTAATGGCCTCGGGAACAGATACGCAGTATTTT.

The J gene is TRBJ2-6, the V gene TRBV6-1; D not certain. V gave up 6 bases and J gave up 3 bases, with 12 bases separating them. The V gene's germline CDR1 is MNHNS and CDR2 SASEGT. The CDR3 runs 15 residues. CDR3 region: CASSREARGANVLTF. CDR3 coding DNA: TGTGCCAGCAGCCGAGAGGCGCGTGGGGCCAACGTCCTGACTTTC.

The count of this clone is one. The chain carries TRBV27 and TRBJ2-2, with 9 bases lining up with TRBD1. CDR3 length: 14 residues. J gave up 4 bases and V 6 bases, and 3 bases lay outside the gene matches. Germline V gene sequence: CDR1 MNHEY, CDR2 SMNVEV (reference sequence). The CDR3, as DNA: TGTGCCAGCAGGGACAGGGGACTCACCGGGGAGCTGTTTTTT. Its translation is CASRDRGLTGELFF.

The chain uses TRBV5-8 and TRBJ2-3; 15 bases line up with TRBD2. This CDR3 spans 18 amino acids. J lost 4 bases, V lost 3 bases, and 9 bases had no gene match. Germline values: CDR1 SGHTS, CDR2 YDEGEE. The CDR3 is CASSSGTSGRRSADTQYF. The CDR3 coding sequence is TGTGCCAGCAGCTCCGGGACTAGCGGGAGGAGGAGCGCAGATACGCAGTATTTT.

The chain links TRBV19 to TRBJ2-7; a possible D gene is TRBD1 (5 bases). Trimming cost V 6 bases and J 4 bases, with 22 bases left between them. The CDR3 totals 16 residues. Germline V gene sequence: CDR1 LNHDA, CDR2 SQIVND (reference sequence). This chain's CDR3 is CASRPGGAHAAYEQYF. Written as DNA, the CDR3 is TGTGCCAGTAGACCTGGTGGGGCCCATGCGGCGTACGAGCAGTACTTC.

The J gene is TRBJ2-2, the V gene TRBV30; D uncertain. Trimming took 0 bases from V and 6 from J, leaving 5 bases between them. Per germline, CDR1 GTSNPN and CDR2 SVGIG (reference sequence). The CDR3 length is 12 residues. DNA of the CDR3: TGTGCCTGGAGTGTACAGCCCGGGGAGCTGTTTTTT. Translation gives CAWSVQPGELFF.

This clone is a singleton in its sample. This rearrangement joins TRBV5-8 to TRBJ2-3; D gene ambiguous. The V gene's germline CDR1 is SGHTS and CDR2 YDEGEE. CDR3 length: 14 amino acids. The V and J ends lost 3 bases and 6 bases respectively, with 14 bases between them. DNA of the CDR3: TGTGCCAGCAGCTCGGAAGACTGGTGGGATACGCAGTATTTT. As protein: CASSSEDWWDTQYF.

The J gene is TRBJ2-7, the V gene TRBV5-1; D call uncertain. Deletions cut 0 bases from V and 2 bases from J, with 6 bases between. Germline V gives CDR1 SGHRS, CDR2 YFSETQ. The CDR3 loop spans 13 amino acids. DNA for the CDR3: TGCGCCAGCAGCTTGGGCGGAACCTACGAGCAGTACTTC. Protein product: CASSLGGTYEQYF. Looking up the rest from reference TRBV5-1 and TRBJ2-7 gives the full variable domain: KAGVTQTPRYLIKTRGQQVTLSCSPISGHRSVSWYQQTPGQGLQFLFEYFSETQRNKGNFPGRFSGRQFSNSRSEMNVSTLELGDSALYLCASSLGGTYEQYFGPGTRLTVT.

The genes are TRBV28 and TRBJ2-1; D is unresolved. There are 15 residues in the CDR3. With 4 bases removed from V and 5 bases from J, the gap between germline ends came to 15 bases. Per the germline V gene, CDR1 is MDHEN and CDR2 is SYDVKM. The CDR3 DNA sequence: TGTGCCAGCAGTTCCATCCCAGACACAGACAATGAGCAGTTCTTC. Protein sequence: CASSSIPDTDNEQFF.

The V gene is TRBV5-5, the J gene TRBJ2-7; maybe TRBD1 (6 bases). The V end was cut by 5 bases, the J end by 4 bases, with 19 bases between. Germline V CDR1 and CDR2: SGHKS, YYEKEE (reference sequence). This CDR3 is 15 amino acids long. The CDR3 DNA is TGTGCCAGCAGACCACCGGGACATATTCTTTACGAGCAGTACTTC. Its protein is CASRPPGHILYEQYF. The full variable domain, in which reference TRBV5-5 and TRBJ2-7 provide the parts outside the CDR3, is DAGVTQSPTHLIKTRGQQVTLRCSPISGHKSVSWYQQVLGQGPQFIFQYYEKEERGRGNFPDRFSARQFPNYSSELNVNALLLGDSALYLCASRPPGHILYEQYFGPGTRLTVT.

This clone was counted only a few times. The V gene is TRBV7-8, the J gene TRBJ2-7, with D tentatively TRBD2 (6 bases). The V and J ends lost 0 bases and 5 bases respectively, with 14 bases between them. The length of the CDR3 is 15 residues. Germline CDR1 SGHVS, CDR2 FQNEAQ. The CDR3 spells CASSLAISRGNEQYF. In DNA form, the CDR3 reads TGTGCCAGCAGCTTAGCCATCTCGCGGGGTAACGAGCAGTACTTC.

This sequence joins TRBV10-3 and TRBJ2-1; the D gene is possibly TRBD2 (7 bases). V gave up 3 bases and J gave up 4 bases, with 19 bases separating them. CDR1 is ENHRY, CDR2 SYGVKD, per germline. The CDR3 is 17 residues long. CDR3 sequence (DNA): TGTGCCATCAGTGATCCCCGGGCGGGGGCCTCGTACAATGAGCAGTTCTTC. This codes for CAISDPRAGASYNEQFF.

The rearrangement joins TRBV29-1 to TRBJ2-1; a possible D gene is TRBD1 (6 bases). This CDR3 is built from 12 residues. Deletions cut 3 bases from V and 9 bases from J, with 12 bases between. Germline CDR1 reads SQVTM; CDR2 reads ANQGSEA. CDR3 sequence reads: CSVDGTLGEQFF. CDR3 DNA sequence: TGCAGCGTTGACGGGACACTCGGTGAGCAGTTCTTC.

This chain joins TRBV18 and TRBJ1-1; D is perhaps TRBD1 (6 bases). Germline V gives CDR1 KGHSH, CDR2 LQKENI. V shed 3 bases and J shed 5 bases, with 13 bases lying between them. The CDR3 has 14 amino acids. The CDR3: CASSPRGRGTEAFF. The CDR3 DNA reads TGTGCCAGCTCACCTAGAGGGAGGGGGACTGAAGCTTTCTTT. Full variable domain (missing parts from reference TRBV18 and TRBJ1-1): NAGVMQNPRHLVRRRGQEARLRCSPMKGHSHVYWYRQLPEEGLKFMVYLQKENIIDESGMPKERFSAEFPKEGPSILRIQQVVRGDSAAYFCASSPRGRGTEAFFGQGTRLTVV.

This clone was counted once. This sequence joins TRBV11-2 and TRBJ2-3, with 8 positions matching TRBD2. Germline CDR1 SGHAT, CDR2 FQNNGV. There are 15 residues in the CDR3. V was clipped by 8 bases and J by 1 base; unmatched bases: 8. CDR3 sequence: CASSYGRAGTDTQYF. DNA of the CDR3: TGTGCCAGCTCATACGGGAGGGCCGGCACAGATACGCAGTATTTT.